This TCR beta chain was recovered during a study of cytomegalovirus exposure and HLA in healthy donors. Study results and limitations: No immune exposure information besides CMV serostatus was available.

Researchers ran the PCR with 60 Vbeta and 13 Jbeta primers. Sequencing was performed with immunoSEQ multiplex PCR; in TCRdb, only in-frame clones are kept and a portion is missing. The table records more than 95,000 clones, roughly three quarters of them present only once. This clone was observed once. The antigen is unknown. Germline assignment: CDR1 SEHNR and CDR2 FQNEAQ (reference sequence). The V and J ends lost 1 base and 1 base respectively, with 8 bases between them. The CDR3 extends over 14 amino acids. This sequence originates from a woman aged 25 to 45 in good health and CMV-seronegative. Source material: PBMCs. The gene calls are TRBV7-9 and TRBJ2-7, with D possibly being TRBD1 (6 bases). CDR3 sequence: CASSLGTASYEQYF. The CDR3, as DNA: TGTGCCAGCAGCTTAGGGACAGCTTCCTACGAGCAGTACTTC.